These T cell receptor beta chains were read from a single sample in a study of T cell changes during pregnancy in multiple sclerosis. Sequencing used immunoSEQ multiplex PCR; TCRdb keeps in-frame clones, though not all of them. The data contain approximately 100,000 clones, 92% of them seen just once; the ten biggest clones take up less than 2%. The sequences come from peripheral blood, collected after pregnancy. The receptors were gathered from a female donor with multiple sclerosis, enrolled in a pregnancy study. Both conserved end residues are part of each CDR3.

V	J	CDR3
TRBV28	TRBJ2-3	CASSVPGTSGTDTQYF
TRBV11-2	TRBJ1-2	CASSPVRGSLNYGYTF
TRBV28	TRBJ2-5	CASSLSETQYF
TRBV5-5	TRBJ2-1	CASSTLAGGPPDEQFF
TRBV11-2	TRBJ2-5	CASSERDRGIGETQYF
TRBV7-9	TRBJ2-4	CASSFGTSGDIQYF
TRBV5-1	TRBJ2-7	CASSREGDSSYEQYF
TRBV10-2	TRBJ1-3	CASRGTGGSGNTIYF
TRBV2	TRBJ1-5	CASSVGARDSDQPQHF
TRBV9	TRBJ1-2	CASSEPVRESRYYGYTF
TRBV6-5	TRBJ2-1	CASSRQDPYNEQFF
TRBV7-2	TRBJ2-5	CASSLGVGGGRETQYF
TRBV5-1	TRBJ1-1	CASSLGIETGNTEAFF
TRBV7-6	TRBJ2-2	CASSLATGVNTGELFF
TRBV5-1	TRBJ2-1	CASSLEALAAYNEQFF
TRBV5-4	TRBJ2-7	CASSPTASGASYEQYF
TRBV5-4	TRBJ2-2	CASSPRQGSTGELFF
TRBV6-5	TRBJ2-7	CASSYSRSYEQYF
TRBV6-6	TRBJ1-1	CASTSQSGVEAFF
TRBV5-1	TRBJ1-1	CASSLITTRGNTEAFF
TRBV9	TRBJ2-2	CASSPAGDFGELFF
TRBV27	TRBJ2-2	CASSLPSAGGNTGELFF
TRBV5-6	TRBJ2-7	CASSFTGGMINEQYF
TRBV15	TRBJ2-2	CATSRGGRNTGELFF
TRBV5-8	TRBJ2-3	CASSGGWGTPPDTQYF
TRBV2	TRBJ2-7	CASSENQVSYEQYF
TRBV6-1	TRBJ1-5	CASSGLISGHPLRSNQPQHF
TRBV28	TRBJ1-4	CASSPLFRTGNEKLFF
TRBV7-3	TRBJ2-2	CASSLGSPGTGELFF
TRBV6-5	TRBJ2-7	CASSRGTGDSYEQYF
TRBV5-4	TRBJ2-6	CASSTRTSGPSGANVLTF
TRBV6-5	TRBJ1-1	CATGEAYNTEAFF
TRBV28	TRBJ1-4	CASSFGTLRNEKLFF
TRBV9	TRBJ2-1	CASSVGLGQGGNEQFF
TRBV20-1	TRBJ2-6	CSALGDRGLTF
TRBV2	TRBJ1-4	CASAAGLTEKLFF
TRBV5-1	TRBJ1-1	CASSPDRVPNTEAFF
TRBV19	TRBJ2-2	CASSIETGSAGELFF
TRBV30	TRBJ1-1	CAGRQGGTEAFF
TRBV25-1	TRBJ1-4	CASAPALDRVGEKLFF